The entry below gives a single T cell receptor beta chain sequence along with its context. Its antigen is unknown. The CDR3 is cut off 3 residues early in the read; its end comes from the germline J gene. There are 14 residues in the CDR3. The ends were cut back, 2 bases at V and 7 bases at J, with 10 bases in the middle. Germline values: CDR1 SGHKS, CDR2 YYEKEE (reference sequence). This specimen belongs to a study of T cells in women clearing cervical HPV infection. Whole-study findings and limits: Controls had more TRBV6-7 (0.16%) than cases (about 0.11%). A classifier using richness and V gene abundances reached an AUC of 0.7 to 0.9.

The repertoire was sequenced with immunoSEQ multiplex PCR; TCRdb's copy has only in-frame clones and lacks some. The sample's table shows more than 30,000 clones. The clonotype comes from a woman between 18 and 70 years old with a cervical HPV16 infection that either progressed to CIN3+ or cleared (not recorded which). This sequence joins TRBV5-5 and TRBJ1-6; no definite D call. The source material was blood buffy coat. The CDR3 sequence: CASSFFDWNSPLHF. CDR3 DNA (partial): TGTGCCAGCAGCTTTTTCGACTGGAATTCACCC.